These T cell receptor beta chains were read from a single sample in a study of T cell changes during pregnancy in multiple sclerosis. Assay used: immunoSEQ multiplex PCR; TCRdb lists only in-frame clones, some missing. The data show roughly 61,000 clones, with roughly nine tenths seen just once and approximately 3% held by the top ten. The source material was peripheral blood, sampled in the first trimester of pregnancy. The receptor set was obtained from a female donor in good health, enrolled as a control in a pregnancy study. Each CDR3 is given with its conserved first and last residue.

J gene	V gene	CDR3 protein
TRBJ2-3	TRBV9	CASSASGGGTDTQYF
TRBJ2-3	TRBV7-2	CASSPLSTDTQYF
TRBJ2-5	TRBV6-6	CASSPGTVQETQYF
TRBJ2-2	TRBV18	CASSLGQGDTGELFF
TRBJ2-1	TRBV7-9	CASSPTGPPRFF
TRBJ1-5	TRBV4-1	CASSQEISQPQHF
TRBJ2-3	TRBV7-9	CASSSTGGGAAAQYF
TRBJ2-2	TRBV9	CASSVRQASTGELFF
TRBJ1-4	TRBV7-2	CASSRTETNEKLFF
TRBJ1-1	TRBV11-3	CASSLVEYTEAFF
TRBJ2-5	TRBV7-9	CASSPGTSQETQYF
TRBJ1-3	TRBV19	CASRGQGTGNTIYF
TRBJ2-4	TRBV13	CASSPSGTSENIQYF